This T cell receptor beta chain originates from a study of neurological immune-mediated disorders. General study results and limits: There were no CDR3 amino acid sequences shared by expanded clones across subjects, a result suggesting private repertoires in all groups. HTLV-1-associated myelopathy led in TCR clonal expansion, while multiple sclerosis ranked lowest, below healthy controls.

This clonotype was detected many times. Its antigen is currently unknown. From germline, CDR1 is MDHEN and CDR2 SYDVKM. V trimming: 10 bases; J trimming: 2 bases; junction bases outside the gene matches: 9. The length of the CDR3 is 14 residues. Each CDR3 protein gets one entry after TCRdb re-called the 5' RACE reads with MiXCR. The sample yields some 77,000 distinct CDR3 sequences, under 10% seen once. The origin of this receptor is a man over 45 in good health. Source material: PBMCs. The chain uses TRBV28 and TRBJ2-3; 7 bases are shared with TRBD1. CDR3 sequence (DNA): TGTGCCATCCTCGGGACAGCTAACACAGATACGCAGTATTTT. Residues: CAILGTANTDTQYF.